The rows below give T cell receptor beta chains drawn from one sample of a study of vaccination and CD4 T cells after COVID-19. Their cognate antigens are unknown. TCRdb independently ran MiXCR on the PCR reads; one entry per CDR3 protein. This sample has 14,000 to 15,000 distinct CDR3 sequences; around two fifths occur once, and the top ten carry roughly 8.7%. The specimen sequenced was CD4+ T cells from blood, cultured in vitro. The origin of the receptors is a human donor who had recovered from COVID-19. The conserved cysteine and the conserved F or W are not part of the CDR3 here. Each record gives: J gene, V gene, CDR3 protein.

TRBJ1-1 TRBV6-1 ASSGQGARSTEAF
TRBJ2-7 TRBV5-4 ASRAGTSGNLEQY
TRBJ1-2 TRBV5-4 ASSPGPREGGYT
TRBJ2-7 TRBV10-3 AISDGAPNEQY
TRBJ2-5 TRBV20-1 SARTTGPKY
TRBJ2-3 TRBV6-5 ASSYSIWGDTQY
TRBJ2-7 TRBV20-1 SASRDRVFEQY
TRBJ1-5 TRBV5-6 ASSLAPTIGQPQH
TRBJ1-4 TRBV6-1 ASNTRGSTNEKLF
TRBJ1-1 TRBV28 ASSPLGTGVTEAL
TRBJ1-1 TRBV30 AWSAGTAEAF
TRBJ1-1 TRBV6-1 ASIGAVNTEAF
TRBJ2-1 TRBV15 ATSRDLAGGYNEQF